This entry is about one T cell receptor beta chain. The antigen is undetermined. Between the trimmed V and J ends, which lost 4 bases and 9 bases, there was a span of 16 bases. CDR1 and CDR2 from the germline V gene are MRHNA and SNTAGT. The CDR3 has 14 residues. These data originate in a study of shared clonotypes between healthy human individuals. Study-level findings and limits: The study found roughly 5% of naive CD4 clonotypes shared across several donors.

Only CD45RO-negative cells positively selected for CCR7 counted as naive CD8 cells, so terminally differentiated effector memory CD45RA+ cells were excluded. Sequencing used immunoSEQ multiplex PCR; TCRdb keeps in-frame clones, though not all of them. The sample has around 560,000 clones; 85% to 95% are singletons. This clonotype originated in a woman aged 25 to 45 in good health. Sequenced input: naive CD8+ T cells sorted from blood. V is TRBV6-4 and J is TRBJ2-1; D assignment may be TRBD1 or TRBD2 (5 bases each). The CDR3 is CASSGTSWQGEQFF. The CDR3 DNA is TGTGCCAGCAGTGGAACTAGTTGGCAGGGTGAGCAGTTCTTC.